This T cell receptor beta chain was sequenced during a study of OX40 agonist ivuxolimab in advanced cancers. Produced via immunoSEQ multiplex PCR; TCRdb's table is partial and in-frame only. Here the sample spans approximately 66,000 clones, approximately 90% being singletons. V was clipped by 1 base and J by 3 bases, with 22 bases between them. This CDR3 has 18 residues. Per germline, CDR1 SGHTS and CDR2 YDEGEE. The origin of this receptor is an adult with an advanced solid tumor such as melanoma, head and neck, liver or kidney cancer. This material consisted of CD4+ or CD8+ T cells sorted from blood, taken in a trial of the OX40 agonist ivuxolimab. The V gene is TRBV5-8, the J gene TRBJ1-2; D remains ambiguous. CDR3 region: CASSLFPLEPSGDYGYTF. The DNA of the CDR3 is TGTGCCAGCAGCTTGTTCCCTCTAGAACCCAGCGGGGACTATGGCTACACCTTC.